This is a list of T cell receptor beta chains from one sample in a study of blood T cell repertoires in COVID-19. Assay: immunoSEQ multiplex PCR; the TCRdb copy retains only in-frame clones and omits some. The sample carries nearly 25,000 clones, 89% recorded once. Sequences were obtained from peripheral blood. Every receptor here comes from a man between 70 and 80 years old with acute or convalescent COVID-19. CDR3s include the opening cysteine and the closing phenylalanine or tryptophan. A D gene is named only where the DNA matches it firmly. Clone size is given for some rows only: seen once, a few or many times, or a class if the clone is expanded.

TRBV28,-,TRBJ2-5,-,CASSPGDSQETQYF,TGTGCCAGCAGTCCGGGGGACAGTCAGGAGACCCAGTACTTC
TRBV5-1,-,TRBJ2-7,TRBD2,CASSKDSGSSYEQYF,TGCGCCAGCAGCAAAGATAGCGGGAGCTCCTACGAGCAGTACTTC
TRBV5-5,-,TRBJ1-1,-,CASSFSEDTEAFF,TGTGCCAGCAGCTTTTCGGAGGACACTGAAGCTTTCTTT
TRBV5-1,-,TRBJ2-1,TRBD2,CASSSTSGPYNEQFF,TGCGCCAGCAGCTCGACTAGCGGGCCCTACAATGAGCAGTTCTTC
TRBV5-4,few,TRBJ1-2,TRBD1,CASSLGAGQGYGYTF,TGTGCCAGCAGCTTGGGCGCAGGACAGGGCTATGGCTACACCTTC
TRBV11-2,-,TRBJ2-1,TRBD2,CASSLVWGTSGRDEQFF,TGTGCCAGCAGCTTAGTTTGGGGGACTAGCGGGAGGGATGAGCAGTTCTTC
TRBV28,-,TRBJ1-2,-,CASSTSLGGARGYTF,TGTGCCAGCAGTACTTCCTTGGGGGGGGCGCGGGGCTACACCTTC
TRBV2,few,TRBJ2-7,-,CASSLAPYEQYF,TGTGCCAGCAGTTTGGCCCCCTACGAGCAGTACTTC
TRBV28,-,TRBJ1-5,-,CATQGPNQPQHF,TGTGCCACACAGGGCCCCAATCAGCCCCAGCATTTT
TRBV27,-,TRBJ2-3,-,CASSLGGLPPDTQYF,TGTGCCAGCAGTTTGGGGGGACTTCCTCCAGATACGCAGTATTTT
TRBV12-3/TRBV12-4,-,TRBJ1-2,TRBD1,CASSPTGKYGYTF,TGTGCCAGCAGTCCGACAGGGAAATATGGCTACACCTTC
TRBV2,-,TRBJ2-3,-,CASSEERVGTDTQYF,TGTGCCAGCAGTGAAGAACGGGTCGGCACAGATACGCAGTATTTT
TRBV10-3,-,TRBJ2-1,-,CAIAVDTLYNEQFF,TGTGCCATCGCCGTAGATACCCTATACAATGAGCAGTTCTTC
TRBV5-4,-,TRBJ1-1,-,CASSLDRNQGSNTEAFF,TGTGCCAGCAGCTTGGATCGGAATCAGGGCTCTAACACTGAAGCTTTCTTT
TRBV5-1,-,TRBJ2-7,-,CASSLRGPAYEQYF,TGCGCCAGCAGCCTCAGGGGCCCCGCCTACGAGCAGTACTTC
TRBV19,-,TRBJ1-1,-,CASSMTGAGNTEAFF,TGTGCCAGTAGTATGACAGGCGCCGGGAACACTGAAGCTTTCTTT
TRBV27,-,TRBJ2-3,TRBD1,CASSWDRGTDTQYF,TGTGCCAGCAGTTGGGACAGAGGCACAGATACGCAGTATTTT
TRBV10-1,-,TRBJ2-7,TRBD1,CASLRQGAYEQYF,TGCGCCAGTCTTCGACAGGGGGCGTACGAGCAGTACTTC
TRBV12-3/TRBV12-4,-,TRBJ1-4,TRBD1,CASNRGDEKLFF,TGTGCCAGCAACAGGGGAGACGAAAAACTGTTTTTT
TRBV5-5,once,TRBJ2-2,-,CASSPELGDNTGELFF,TGTGCCAGCAGCCCCGAACTGGGAGACAACACCGGGGAGCTGTTTTTT
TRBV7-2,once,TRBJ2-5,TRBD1,CASSSTGEKETQYF,TGTGCCAGCAGCTCAACAGGGGAGAAAGAGACCCAGTACTTC
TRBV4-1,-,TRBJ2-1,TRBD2,CASRPPGVSGLAFNEQFF,TGCGCCAGCAGACCACCCGGGGTTAGCGGGTTGGCCTTCAATGAGCAGTTCTTC
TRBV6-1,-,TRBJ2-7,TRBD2,CASSEPASGKNYEQYF,TGTGCCAGCAGTGAACCGGCTAGCGGGAAGAACTACGAGCAGTACTTC
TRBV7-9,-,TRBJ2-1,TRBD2,CASSFLAGAYNEQFF,TGTGCCAGCAGCTTTCTAGCGGGAGCTTACAATGAGCAGTTCTTC
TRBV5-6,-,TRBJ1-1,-,CASSLGVRGNTEAFF,TGTGCCAGCAGCTTGGGGGTCAGGGGTAACACTGAAGCTTTCTTT
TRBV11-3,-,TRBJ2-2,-,CASSSGVGELFF,TGTGCCAGCAGCTCAGGGGTCGGGGAGCTGTTTTTT
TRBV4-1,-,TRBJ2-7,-,CASSQDRAGSYEQYF,TGCGCCAGCAGCCAAGATCGGGCGGGCTCCTACGAGCAGTACTTC
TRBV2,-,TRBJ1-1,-,CASSATGFTEAFF,TGTGCCAGCAGTGCCACAGGGTTTACTGAAGCTTTCTTT
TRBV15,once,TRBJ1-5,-,CATSTLPPGEPQHF,TGTGCCACCAGCACCCTCCCCCCCGGGGAGCCCCAGCATTTT
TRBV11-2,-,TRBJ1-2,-,CASSSKPRRQLPNYGYTF,TGTGCCAGCAGCTCTAAACCCCGGAGGCAGCTCCCTAACTATGGCTACACCTTC
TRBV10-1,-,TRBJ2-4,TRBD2,CASSETSGEAKNIQYF,TGCGCCAGCAGTGAAACTAGCGGGGAAGCCAAAAACATTCAGTACTTC
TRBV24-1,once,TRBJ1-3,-,CATSGGSGNTIYF,TGTGCCACCAGTGGAGGGTCTGGAAACACCATATATTTT
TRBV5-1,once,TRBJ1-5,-,CASRLESNQPQHF,TGCGCCAGCCGTCTGGAGAGCAATCAGCCCCAGCATTTT
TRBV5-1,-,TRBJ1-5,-,CASSLQGLNQPQHF,TGCGCCAGCAGCTTGCAGGGACTAAATCAGCCCCAGCATTTT
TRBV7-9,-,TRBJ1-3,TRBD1,CASSQTGGNTIYF,TGTGCCAGCAGCCAGACAGGGGGAAACACCATATATTTT
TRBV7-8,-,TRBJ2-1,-,CASSLVGTEYNEQFF,TGTGCCAGCAGCTTAGTAGGTACGGAGTACAATGAGCAGTTCTTC
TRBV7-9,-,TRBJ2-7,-,CASTGTIKARLAGEQYF,TGTGCCAGCACCGGAACGATCAAGGCGAGGCTCGCGGGGGAGCAGTACTTC
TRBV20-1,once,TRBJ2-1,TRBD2,CSASSSGGRSYNEQFF,TGCAGTGCTAGTTCTAGCGGGGGCCGCTCCTACAATGAGCAGTTCTTC
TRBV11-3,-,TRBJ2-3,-,CASSSRGTSTDTQYF,TGTGCCAGCAGCTCCAGAGGTACTAGCACAGATACGCAGTATTTT
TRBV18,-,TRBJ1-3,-,CASSPTQDQWGNTIYF,TGTGCCAGCTCACCGACACAGGATCAGTGGGGAAACACCATATATTTT
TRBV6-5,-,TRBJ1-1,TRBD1,CASSKDRLNTEAFF,TGTGCCAGCAGTAAGGACAGGCTCAACACTGAAGCTTTCTTT
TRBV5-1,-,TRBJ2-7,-,CASSLDGQGRYEQYF,TGCGCCAGCAGCTTGGACGGGCAGGGGAGATACGAGCAGTACTTC
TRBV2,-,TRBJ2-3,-,CASSLSGDTQYF,TGTGCCAGCAGTCTTAGCGGTGATACGCAGTATTTT
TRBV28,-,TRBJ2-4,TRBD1,CATSGQGIVKNIQYF,TGTGCCACCTCGGGACAGGGGATTGTCAAAAACATTCAGTACTTC
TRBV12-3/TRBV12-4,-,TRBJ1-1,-,CASSPTRRTEAFF,TGTGCCAGCAGTCCGACCCGGAGGACTGAAGCTTTCTTT
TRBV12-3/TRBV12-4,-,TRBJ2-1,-,CASSFRGNEQFF,TGTGCCAGCAGTTTCCGGGGGAATGAGCAGTTCTTC
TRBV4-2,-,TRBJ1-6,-,CASSQEESRWGLQLPLHF,TGTGCCAGCAGCCAAGAGGAGTCAAGGTGGGGGCTTCAATTGCCCCTCCACTTT
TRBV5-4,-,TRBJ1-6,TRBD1,CASSSDRDQNSPLHF,TGTGCCAGCAGCTCCGACAGGGATCAAAATTCACCCCTCCACTTT
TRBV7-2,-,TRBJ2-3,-,CASSLAVGDPQYF,TGTGCCAGCAGCTTAGCGGTAGGGGATCCGCAGTATTTT
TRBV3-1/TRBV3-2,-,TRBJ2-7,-,CASSQDILYEQYF,TGTGCCAGCAGCCAGGACATACTTTACGAGCAGTACTTC
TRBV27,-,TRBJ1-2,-,CASSLIAGFDGYTF,TGTGCCAGCAGTTTAATTGCAGGGTTCGATGGCTACACCTTC
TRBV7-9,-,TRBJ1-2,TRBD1,CASRHADRGNYGYTF,TGTGCCAGCAGACACGCAGACAGGGGAAACTATGGCTACACCTTC
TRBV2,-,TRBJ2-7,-,CASGRIVGQYF,TGTGCCAGCGGGAGAATTGTCGGGCAGTACTTC
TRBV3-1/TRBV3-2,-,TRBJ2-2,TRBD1,CASTLGTATGELFF,TGTGCCAGCACCCTCGGGACAGCCACCGGGGAGCTGTTTTTT
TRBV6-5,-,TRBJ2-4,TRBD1,CASSRDSQNIQYF,TGTGCCAGCAGCCGGGACAGCCAAAACATTCAGTACTTC
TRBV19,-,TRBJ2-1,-,CASSKDRYNEQFF,TGTGCCAGTAGCAAGGACAGATACAATGAGCAGTTCTTC
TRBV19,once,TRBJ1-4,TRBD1,CASTLRTGNEKLFF,TGTGCCAGCACCTTGAGGACAGGGAATGAAAAACTGTTTTTT